What follows are 20 T cell receptor beta chains derived from one specimen sequenced in a study of cytomegalovirus exposure and HLA in healthy donors. Both 60 Vbeta primers and 13 Jbeta primers went into the PCR. Clones were sequenced by immunoSEQ multiplex PCR, and TCRdb holds only the in-frame ones, with some missing. The sample contains about 190,000 clones, 84% of which appear only once. The sequenced material came from PBMCs. The origin of the receptors is a boy aged 5-17 years in good health and CMV-seronegative.

The rearrangement joins TRBV7-9 to TRBJ1-1; tentative D call: TRBD1 (6 bases). In germline, CDR1 is SEHNR, CDR2 FQNEAQ (reference sequence). The length of the CDR3 is 16 residues. Trimming took off 5 bases at V and 3 bases at J, with 19 bases between the two ends. The CDR3 nucleotides are TGTGCCAGCAGCCAAACGCCCGGGACAATCTACACTGAAGCTTTCTTT. Protein product: CASSQTPGTIYTEAFF.

V usage is TRBV29-1 and J usage is TRBJ1-2, with D unclear. The CDR3 is made up of 15 amino acids. Germline-derived CDR1 and CDR2 are SQVTM and ANQGSEA. The germline V and J ends were trimmed by 7 bases and 3 bases, with 21 bases remaining between them. The CDR3 sequence is CSARTSDAIDYGYTF. The CDR3 DNA is TGCAGCGCCCGGACTTCGGACGCGATTGACTATGGCTACACCTTC.

The J gene is TRBJ1-3, the V gene TRBV4-3; D call uncertain. There are 14 residues in the CDR3. Germline CDR1 is LGHNA and CDR2 is YSLEER. Trimming took 3 bases from V and 0 from J, leaving 6 bases between them. The CDR3 loop reads CASSQELSGNTIYF. The CDR3 region has the DNA TGCGCCAGCAGCCAGGAGCTCTCTGGAAACACCATATATTTT.

This chain links TRBV5-5 with TRBJ1-5; possibly TRBD1 for D (6 bases). The V end lost 4 bases, the J end lost 6 bases, and 20 bases lay between the germline ends. Germline values: CDR1 SGHKS, CDR2 YYEKEE (reference sequence). This CDR3 comprises 16 residues. The CDR3 reads CASSPIETGVIQPQHF. The CDR3, as DNA: TGTGCCAGCAGCCCAATAGAGACAGGAGTGATTCAGCCCCAGCATTTT.

The chain links TRBV7-9 to TRBJ1-6; 7 nucleotides agree with TRBD1. Trimming cost V 2 bases and J 7 bases; bases outside gene matches: 2. The CDR3 extends over 14 amino acids. The germline gives CDR1 SEHNR, CDR2 FQNEAQ (reference sequence). The CDR3 DNA sequence: TGTGCCAGCAGCTTACTACAGGGGAATTCACCCCTCCACTTT. Translating gives CASSLLQGNSPLHF. Using reference TRBV7-9 and TRBJ1-6 for the parts outside the CDR3, the full variable domain is DTGVSQNPRHKITKRGQNVTFRCDPISEHNRLYWYRQTLGQGPEFLTYFQNEAQLEKSRLLSDRFSAERPKGSFSTLEIQRTEQGDSAMYLCASSLLQGNSPLHFGNGTRLTVT.

The CDR3 region has the DNA TGTGCCAGCAGCTCTTTCGGAGGGGGCCACGAGCAGTACTTC. Translated, it gives CASSSFGGGHEQYF. This sequence joins TRBV7-6 and TRBJ2-7; a weak D match, TRBD1 (7 bases). The CDR3 extends over 14 amino acids. Trimming left V 4 bases short and J 5 bases short, with 15 bases between. Per the germline V gene, CDR1 is SGHVS and CDR2 is FNYEAQ.

In the case of this clone: The sample holds other DNA sequences that translate to the same CDR3. The CDR3 bases are TGCAGCGCATCCAGGGACAGCAAAGAGCAGTACTTC. This gives the protein CSASRDSKEQYF. V is TRBV29-1 and J is TRBJ2-7; 7 bases are shared with TRBD1. After removal of 7 bases from V and 7 bases from J, the junction contained 10 bases not matched to a gene. The CDR3 consists of 12 residues. Germline V gene lookup returns CDR1 SQVTM and CDR2 ANQGSEA.

The genes are TRBV5-4 and TRBJ1-2; 7 bases are a match to TRBD1. CDR3 length: 15 residues. Trimming took 0 bases from V and 3 from J; bases not matched to a gene: 5. Germline assignment: CDR1 SGHNT and CDR2 YYREEE (reference sequence). The CDR3 bases are TGTGCCAGCAGCTTGGAGGTAGGGGGCGACTATGGCTACACCTTC. It translates to CASSLEVGGDYGYTF.

V gene TRBV20-1 combines with J gene TRBJ1-1, with D unresolved. V dropped 6 bases and J dropped 7 bases, with 9 bases sitting between them. The CDR3 has 10 amino acids. Germline values: CDR1 DFQATT, CDR2 SNEGSKA (reference sequence). The CDR3 DNA follows: TGCAGTGCAGCCGGGGATGAAGCTTTCTTT. Amino acid sequence: CSAAGDEAFF.

V usage is TRBV9 and J usage is TRBJ2-1; D not certain. Germline V CDR1 and CDR2: SGDLS, YYNGEE. The length of the CDR3 is 15 residues. V gave up 2 bases and J gave up 3 bases, with 12 bases separating them. For the CDR3, the DNA is TGTGCCAGCAGCGTTATTCCAGAGGACTACAATGAGCAGTTCTTC. Its translation is CASSVIPEDYNEQFF. The variable domain in full, with the rest retrieved from reference TRBV9 and TRBJ2-1, is DSGVTQTPKHLITATGQRVTLRCSPRSGDLSVYWYQQSLDQGLQFLIQYYNGEERAKGNILERFSAQQFPDLHSELNLSSLELGDSALYFCASSVIPEDYNEQFFGPGTRLTVL.

V usage is TRBV9 and J usage is TRBJ2-7; TRBD2 is a possible D gene (6 bases). Germline values: CDR1 SGDLS, CDR2 YYNGEE. V lost 3 bases to trimming and J lost 0 bases, with 25 bases between them. The CDR3 is 19 amino acids. The CDR3 nucleotides are TGTGCCAGCAGCGCCCCCGGGGGAAGACAGCTAAACAACTCCTACGAGCAGTACTTC. This codes for CASSAPGGRQLNNSYEQYF.

The chain has TRBV5-6 and TRBJ1-3; unclear D gene. CDR1 is SGHDT and CDR2 is YYEEEE in the germline V gene. Trimming cost V 4 bases and J 4 bases, with 9 bases left between them. The CDR3 totals 13 residues. The CDR3: CASSLNRGNTIYF. CDR3 DNA sequence: TGTGCCAGCAGCCTGAATAGAGGAAACACCATATATTTT.

This clone was recorded once. The J gene is TRBJ1-1, the V gene TRBV5-1, with a weak D call TRBD1 (6 bases). Germline V CDR1 and CDR2: SGHRS, YFSETQ. The germline V and J ends were trimmed by 0 bases and 0 bases, with 12 bases remaining between them. The CDR3 loop spans 16 amino acids. The CDR3 DNA reads TGCGCCAGCAGCTTGGTGGGTAGGGGGATGAACACTGAAGCTTTCTTT. Its protein is CASSLVGRGMNTEAFF.

The chain links TRBV30 to TRBJ1-4, with D hard to call. The CDR3 loop spans 14 amino acids. V lost 2 bases and J lost 6, with 13 bases in between. In germline, CDR1 is GTSNPN, CDR2 SVGIG (reference sequence). CDR3 sequence (DNA): TGTGCCTGGAGTCCGACAATAAAATATGAAAAACTGTTTTTT. Amino acid sequence: CAWSPTIKYEKLFF.

This chain uses TRBV27 with TRBJ2-5; 8 nucleotides agree with TRBD1. Germline V gives CDR1 MNHEY, CDR2 SMNVEV (reference sequence). The CDR3 sequence is 15 residues long. With V trimmed by 5 bases and J by 3 bases, 8 bases remained unmatched. CDR3 sequence reads: CASSIIGDRKETQYF. CDR3 nucleotide sequence: TGTGCCAGCAGTATAATAGGGGACAGGAAAGAGACCCAGTACTTC.

This clone appeared a single time. The V gene is TRBV25-1, the J gene TRBJ2-1; 7 nucleotides match TRBD1. The CDR3 covers 15 residues. Per germline, CDR1 MGHDK and CDR2 SYGVNS. V lost 2 bases to trimming and J lost 0 bases; unmatched junction nucleotides: 1. The DNA of the CDR3 is TGTGCCAGCAGTGAAGCAGGGGGCTCCTACAATGAGCAGTTCTTC. This codes for CASSEAGGSYNEQFF.

V gene TRBV5-1 combines with J gene TRBJ1-6, with TRBD1 as a possible D gene (5 bases). CDR3 length equals 15 residues. Trimming removed 3 bases at V and 1 base at J, with 8 bases between. Germline V gene sequence: CDR1 SGHRS, CDR2 YFSETQ. The CDR3 DNA reads TGCGCCAGCAGCTCAGGACAATCCTATAATTCACCCCTCCACTTT. Translation: CASSSGQSYNSPLHF.

As concerns this clone: The junction departs from germline at one end; a sequencing error may be responsible. The chain has TRBV11-2 and TRBJ1-2; 7 bases align to TRBD1. CDR1 is SGHAT, CDR2 FQNNGV, per germline. The CDR3 loop spans 13 amino acids. The DNA of the CDR3 is TGTGCCAGCAGCCCGGCGGGACAGCCACTAAGTTCCTTC. Encoded protein: CASSPAGQPLSSF.

In this sample, this clone turned up once. The rearrangement joins TRBV7-9 to TRBJ2-1, with D tentatively TRBD1 (6 bases). Trimming cost V 4 bases and J 4 bases, with 14 bases left between them. The CDR3 consists of 15 residues. Germline CDR1 is SEHNR and CDR2 is FQNEAQ (reference sequence). The CDR3 spells CASSSPQGDYNEQFF. CDR3 coding DNA: TGTGCCAGCAGCTCGCCACAGGGAGATTACAATGAGCAGTTCTTC.

The chain is built from TRBV14 and TRBJ2-3, with TRBD2 matching over 7 bases. The CDR3 runs 16 residues. Germline CDR1 and CDR2: SGHDN and FVKESK. The ends lost 1 base at V and 3 bases at J; junction bases unmatched: 7. The CDR3 nucleotides read TGTGCCAGCAGCCAAGGAAGCGGGGTTTGGACAGATACGCAGTATTTT. Protein product: CASSQGSGVWTDTQYF.